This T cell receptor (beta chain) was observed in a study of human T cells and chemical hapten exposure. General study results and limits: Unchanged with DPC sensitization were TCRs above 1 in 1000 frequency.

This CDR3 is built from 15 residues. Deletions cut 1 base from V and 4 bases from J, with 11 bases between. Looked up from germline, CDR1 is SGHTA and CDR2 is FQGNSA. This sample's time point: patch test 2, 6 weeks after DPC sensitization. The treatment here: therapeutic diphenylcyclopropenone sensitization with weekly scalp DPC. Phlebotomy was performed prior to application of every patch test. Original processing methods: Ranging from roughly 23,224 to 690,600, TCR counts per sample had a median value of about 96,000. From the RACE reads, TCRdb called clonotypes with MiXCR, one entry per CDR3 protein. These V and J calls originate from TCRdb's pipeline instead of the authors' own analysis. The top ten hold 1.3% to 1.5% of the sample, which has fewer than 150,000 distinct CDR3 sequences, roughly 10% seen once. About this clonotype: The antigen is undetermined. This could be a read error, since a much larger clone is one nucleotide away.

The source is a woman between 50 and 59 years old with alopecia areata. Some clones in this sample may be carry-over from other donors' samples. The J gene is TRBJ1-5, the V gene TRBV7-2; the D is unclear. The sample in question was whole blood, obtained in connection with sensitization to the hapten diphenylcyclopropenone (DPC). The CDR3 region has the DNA TGTGCCAGCAGCTTAGACATGGCAGTTAATCAGCCCCAGCATTTT. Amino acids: CASSLDMAVNQPQHF.